This TCR beta chain was identified during a study of T-cell memory formation after mild COVID-19. General study points: Pre-infection memory showed some responding clones, and this suggested that cross-reactive memory joined.

Constant-segment primers were used for 5'RACE, and the resulting TCR alpha and TCR beta cDNA libraries carried sample barcodes and UMIs. TCRdb redid the calling of the 5' RACE reads with MiXCR, one entry per CDR3 protein. The sample includes 90,000 to 120,000 distinct CDR3 sequences, 15% to 20% of them seen just once. CDR1 and CDR2 (germline): SGHDN, FVKESK. The CDR3 covers 13 residues. The V segment lost 2 bases and the J segment 8 bases; nucleotides outside the gene matches: 5. On this clonotype: Antigen: not known.

The gene calls are TRBV14 and TRBJ1-2, with 7 bases that match TRBD1. Sequenced sample: PBMCs or a T cell subset sorted from them (not recorded which). This clonotype was sampled from a man aged 18 to 29 who had mild COVID-19 (a few samples of this study predate the infection). Cell type and time point are not known. The CDR3 region is CASSQRQGSGYTF. In DNA form, the CDR3 reads TGTGCCAGCAGCCAACGACAGGGATCGGGCTACACCTTC.